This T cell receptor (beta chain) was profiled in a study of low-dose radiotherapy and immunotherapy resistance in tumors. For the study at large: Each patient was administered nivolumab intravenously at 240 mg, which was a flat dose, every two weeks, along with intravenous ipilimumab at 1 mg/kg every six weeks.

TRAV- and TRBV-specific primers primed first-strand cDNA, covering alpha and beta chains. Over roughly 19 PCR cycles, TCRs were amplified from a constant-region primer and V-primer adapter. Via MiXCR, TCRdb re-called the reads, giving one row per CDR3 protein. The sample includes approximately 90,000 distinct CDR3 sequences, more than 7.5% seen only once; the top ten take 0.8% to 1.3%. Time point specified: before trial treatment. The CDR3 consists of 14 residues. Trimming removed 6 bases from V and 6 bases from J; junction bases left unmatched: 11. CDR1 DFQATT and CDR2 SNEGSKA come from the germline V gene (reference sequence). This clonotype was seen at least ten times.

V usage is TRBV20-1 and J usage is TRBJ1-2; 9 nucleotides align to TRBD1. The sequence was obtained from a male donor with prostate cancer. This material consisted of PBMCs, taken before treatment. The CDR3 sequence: CSALQGAGSDGYTF. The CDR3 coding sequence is TGCAGTGCGTTACAGGGGGCCGGATCGGATGGCTACACCTTC.